Each of the 27 T cell receptor beta chains below was sequenced from the same sample in a study of shared clonotypes between healthy human individuals (dated by TCRdb to 2018 to 2021). Library creation used the immunoSEQ multiplex PCR assay. Drawn from immuneACCESS, this table holds only the in-frame rearrangements with V and J called that TCRdb kept. Clones are partly lost; checked studies trace under half to an unresolved V gene and leave the rest unexplained. The sample includes around 610,000 clones, with roughly 96% observed a single time. Clones ranked in the top ten supply more than 0.085% of the sample. CD8 naive samples were CD45RO-negative cells positively selected for CCR7, giving a CD45RA+CCR7+ population that excluded TemRA cells. Sequencing was carried out using naive CD8+ T cells sorted from blood. In the paper's terms, the cell subset or site label means: CD45RA+CCR7+. The receptor set was obtained from a woman aged 25 to 39 in good health.

This sequence joins TRBV13 and TRBJ2-5; maybe TRBD2 (6 bases). Germline V gives CDR1 PRHDT, CDR2 FYEKMQ (reference sequence). V lost 6 bases and J 2 bases, leaving 16 bases between the germline ends. This CDR3 region has 15 residues. The CDR3 nucleotides read TGTGCCAGCAGTGCCCGGGGTAGCGGACAAGAGACCCAGTACTTC. This translates into CASSARGSGQETQYF.

V and J are TRBV19 and TRBJ1-1, with 7 bases lining up with TRBD1. The CDR3 is made up of 15 amino acids. The J segment lost 1 base and the V segment lost 5 bases, leaving 7 bases of the junction unmatched. In germline, CDR1 is LNHDA, CDR2 SQIVND (reference sequence). In nucleotides, the CDR3 is TGTGCCAGTAGTCCTGAGGACAGGACGAACACTGAAGCTTTCTTT. Residues: CASSPEDRTNTEAFF.

The J gene is TRBJ2-5, the V gene TRBV6-5; 12 bases agree with TRBD2. The CDR3 has 15 residues. CDR1 is MNHEY, CDR2 SVGAGI, per germline. V lost 6 bases and J lost 5; bases outside the gene matches: 7. CDR3 in DNA: TGTGCCAGCAGACAACTAGCGGGAGGAGGGGAGACCCAGTACTTC. Amino acid sequence: CASRQLAGGGETQYF.

This chain joins TRBV9 and TRBJ1-2; D unresolved. V lost 3 bases to trimming and J lost 3 bases, with 9 bases between them. CDR1 and CDR2 (germline): SGDLS, YYNGEE. There are 13 residues in the CDR3. CDR3 in DNA: TGTGCCAGCAGCGCGTCTCCCGACTATGGCTACACCTTC. Amino acids: CASSASPDYGYTF. Full variable domain (remainder filled in from reference TRBV9 and TRBJ1-2): DSGVTQTPKHLITATGQRVTLRCSPRSGDLSVYWYQQSLDQGLQFLIQYYNGEERAKGNILERFSAQQFPDLHSELNLSSLELGDSALYFCASSASPDYGYTFGSGTRLTVV.

J is TRBJ1-2 and V is TRBV6-7, with TRBD1 matching 9 bases. TRBV6-7 is flagged as an ORF with uncertain function. CDR3 length equals 15 residues. V shed 6 bases and J 4 bases; nucleotides not matched to a gene: 9. Written as DNA, the CDR3 is TGTGCCAGCAGACTCCACAGGGGGCTAGCCTATGGCTACACCTTC. It encodes CASRLHRGLAYGYTF.

This chain joins TRBV27 and TRBJ1-1; TRBD1 matches at 8 bases. CDR1 and CDR2 from the germline V gene are MNHEY and SMNVEV (reference sequence). V shed 5 bases, J shed 3 bases, and the junction held 2 bases outside the gene matches. The CDR3 consists of 13 residues. CDR3 nucleotides: TGTGCCAGCAGTCAGGGGGCTTACACTGAAGCTTTCTTT. Its translation: CASSQGAYTEAFF.

The chain couples TRBV4-1 to TRBJ1-5; D is unclear. V gave up 1 base and J gave up 3 bases, with 13 bases separating them. The CDR3 covers 16 residues. Germline CDR1 reads MGHRA; CDR2 reads YSYEKL. CDR3 sequence reads: CASSQGGYGFNQPQHF. DNA of the CDR3: TGCGCCAGCAGCCAAGGGGGTTATGGCTTCAATCAGCCCCAGCATTTT.

The chain employs TRBV10-3 and TRBJ2-5, with TRBD2 matching 7 bases. The better agreement between TRBJ2-7 and the DNA end casts doubt on the J call. The CDR3 runs to 14 residues. The germline V gene encodes CDR1 ENHRY and CDR2 SYGVKD. CDR3 nucleotides: TGTGCCATCAGTGATACAGCGGGGAACTACGAGCAGTACTTC. This translates into CAISDTAGNYEQYF.

This clone was observed a single time. The DNA of the CDR3 is TGTGCCAGCAGTCTCCGGACCGCGACGAATGAGCAGTTCTTC. It encodes CASSLRTATNEQFF. The chain is built from TRBV27 and TRBJ2-1; the D is unclear. CDR3 length equals 14 residues. Trimming took off 5 bases at V and 7 bases at J, with 15 bases between the two ends. Per germline, CDR1 MNHEY and CDR2 SMNVEV (reference sequence).

This chain links TRBV9 with TRBJ2-1; D not certain. The V end lost 2 bases, the J end lost 3 bases, and 6 bases lay between the germline ends. The CDR3 consists of 13 residues. Germline CDR1 SGDLS, CDR2 YYNGEE. The CDR3 DNA sequence: TGTGCCAGCAGCGTCGGCAACTACAATGAGCAGTTCTTC. Translated: CASSVGNYNEQFF. Full variable domain (remainder filled in from reference TRBV9 and TRBJ2-1): DSGVTQTPKHLITATGQRVTLRCSPRSGDLSVYWYQQSLDQGLQFLIQYYNGEERAKGNILERFSAQQFPDLHSELNLSSLELGDSALYFCASSVGNYNEQFFGPGTRLTVL.

The chain combines TRBV13 with TRBJ1-1; TRBD1 might be the D (6 bases). The CDR3 contains 15 residues. Germline assignment: CDR1 PRHDT and CDR2 FYEKMQ (reference sequence). The V and J ends lost 4 bases and 2 bases respectively, with 14 bases between them. The CDR3 here is CASSSMDSLNTEAFF. The CDR3 nucleotides are TGTGCCAGCAGCTCCATGGACAGCCTAAACACTGAAGCTTTCTTT.

The chain employs TRBV9 and TRBJ1-1; D unclear. From germline, CDR1 is SGDLS and CDR2 YYNGEE. Trimming removed 4 bases at V and 0 bases at J, with 7 bases between. CDR3 length: 13 residues. The CDR3 region is CASSPTLNTEAFF. The CDR3 coding sequence is TGTGCCAGCAGCCCGACATTGAACACTGAAGCTTTCTTT.

The V and J genes are TRBV27 and TRBJ2-3; D is unresolved. Looked up from germline, CDR1 is MNHEY and CDR2 is SMNVEV (reference sequence). CDR3 length: 18 residues. The germline V and J ends were trimmed by 3 bases and 5 bases, with 24 bases remaining between them. CDR3 amino acids: CASSFYPPRFTEIDTQYF. The DNA for the CDR3 is TGTGCCAGCAGTTTTTACCCTCCCAGGTTTACAGAAATAGATACGCAGTATTTT.

The chain carries TRBV21-1 and TRBJ2-1; TRBD1 reflects the table's D call only, with no check against the DNA. TRBV21-1 is a pseudogene locus. This CDR3 comprises 14 residues. CDR3 DNA: TGTGCCAGCAGCAAAGGTCACAGGCCAAATGAGCAGTTCTTC. Translated: CASSKGHRPNEQFF.

This chain links TRBV4-2 with TRBJ2-1; D unclear. Trimming stripped 0 bases from V and 10 bases from J, with 13 bases between. The CDR3 is 14 amino acids. Germline V lookup: CDR1 LGHNA, CDR2 YNFKEQ. The chain's CDR3 is CASSQDWSRVEQFF. DNA for the CDR3: TGTGCCAGCAGCCAAGATTGGAGCCGCGTGGAGCAGTTCTTC.

The gene calls are TRBV4-2 and TRBJ2-1; TRBD2 is a possible D gene (6 bases). Per the germline V gene, CDR1 is LGHNA and CDR2 is YNFKEQ. The CDR3 consists of 15 residues. V lost 1 base and J 7 bases, leaving 14 bases between the germline ends. DNA of the CDR3: TGTGCCAGCAGCCAAGGGGCGGGACTGGGTAATGAGCAGTTCTTC. Its protein product is CASSQGAGLGNEQFF.

The chain has TRBV9 and TRBJ2-1; unclear D gene. V shed 4 bases and J shed 7 bases, with 9 bases lying between them. The CDR3 sequence is 12 residues long. Per germline, CDR1 SGDLS and CDR2 YYNGEE. This CDR3 is CASSFLGNEQFF. The CDR3 nucleotides read TGTGCCAGCAGCTTTCTAGGGAATGAGCAGTTCTTC.

The rearrangement links TRBV5-8 to TRBJ2-7; 8 positions match TRBD1. CDR1 is SGHTS, CDR2 YDEGEE, per germline. The ends lost 1 base at V and 4 bases at J; junction bases unmatched: 1. The CDR3 length is 13 residues. CDR3 sequence: CASSLRQGYEQYF. CDR3 DNA: TGTGCCAGCAGCTTGCGACAGGGGTACGAGCAGTACTTC.

This chain uses TRBV5-6 with TRBJ2-7; 7 nucleotides line up with TRBD2. V was clipped by 5 bases and J by 4 bases; unmatched bases: 9. This CDR3 region has 14 residues. Germline CDR1 SGHDT, CDR2 YYEEEE. The CDR3 loop is CASSSGLIRYEQYF. DNA for the CDR3: TGTGCCAGCAGTTCGGGACTAATCAGGTACGAGCAGTACTTC. Full variable domain (remainder filled in from reference TRBV5-6 and TRBJ2-7): DAGVTQSPTHLIKTRGQQVTLRCSPKSGHDTVSWYQQALGQGPQFIFQYYEEEERQRGNFPDRFSGHQFPNYSSELNVNALLLGDSALYLCASSSGLIRYEQYFGPGTRLTVT.

The CDR3 reads CASRSAGGFEQFF. Here the CDR3 DNA reads TGCGCCAGCAGAAGCGCTGGTGGCTTTGAGCAGTTCTTC. The chain combines TRBV5-1 with TRBJ2-1; D remains ambiguous. Trimming cost V 5 bases and J 9 bases, with 15 bases left between them. The CDR3 has 13 residues. Germline V gene sequence: CDR1 SGHRS, CDR2 YFSETQ.

This chain uses TRBV5-1 with TRBJ1-2; 9 positions match TRBD1. The CDR3 contains 14 residues. Losses at the gene ends were 4 bases for V and 8 bases for J; bases not matched to a gene: 9. Germline loops: CDR1 SGHRS, CDR2 YFSETQ. CDR3 residues: CASSPGQGWAGYTF. The CDR3, as DNA: TGCGCCAGCAGCCCGGGACAGGGATGGGCGGGCTACACCTTC.

The chain links TRBV9 to TRBJ2-7; 11 nucleotides agree with TRBD2. With V trimmed by 3 bases and J by 5 bases, 4 bases remained unmatched. In germline, CDR1 is SGDLS, CDR2 YYNGEE. The CDR3 contains 14 residues. CDR3 sequence reads: CASSATSGRNEQYF. CDR3 nucleotides: TGTGCCAGCAGCGCCACTAGCGGGAGAAACGAGCAGTACTTC.

This clone appeared a single time. This rearrangement joins TRBV19 to TRBJ2-7, with 13 nucleotides matching TRBD2. The V gene's germline CDR1 is LNHDA and CDR2 SQIVND (reference sequence). This CDR3 comprises 15 residues. Trimming cost V 6 bases and J 2 bases; bases outside gene matches: 4. The DNA for the CDR3 is TGTGCCAGTAGGACGGGACTAGCGGGGACCTACGAGCAGTACTTC. Translated: CASRTGLAGTYEQYF.

This chain connects TRBV27 to TRBJ2-5, with TRBD1 matching over 8 bases. The end of the DNA aligns better with TRBJ2-7, so the J call may be wrong. This CDR3 has 12 amino acids. Germline CDR1 MNHEY, CDR2 SMNVEV (reference sequence). The CDR3 spells CASSLTGVEQYF. CDR3 DNA: TGTGCCAGCAGTTTGACAGGGGTCGAGCAGTACTTC.

This clone was seen only once. The V and J genes are TRBV27 and TRBJ2-7, with D maybe TRBD1 (5 bases). CDR3 size: 14 residues. The germline CDR1 and CDR2 sequences are MNHEY and SMNVEV (reference sequence). Trimming took 7 bases from V and 0 from J, leaving 13 bases between them. The CDR3, as DNA: TGTGCCAGCAATCCTAGGGGCAACTCCTACGAGCAGTACTTC. It codes for CASNPRGNSYEQYF.

The rearrangement joins TRBV4-1 to TRBJ2-1; 7 bases line up with TRBD2. Germline assignment: CDR1 MGHRA and CDR2 YSYEKL. The CDR3 covers 15 residues. The V segment lost 1 base and the J segment 7 bases; nucleotides outside the gene matches: 7. CDR3 sequence: CASSQVGGSGNEQFF. The CDR3 nucleotides read TGCGCCAGCAGCCAAGTCGGCGGGAGCGGGAATGAGCAGTTCTTC.

V and J are TRBV13 and TRBJ2-3; TRBD1 matches at 8 bases. Germline V gene sequence: CDR1 PRHDT, CDR2 FYEKMQ (reference sequence). This CDR3 has 12 amino acids. Losses at the gene ends were 10 bases for V and 3 bases for J; bases not matched to a gene: 3. CDR3 amino acids: CATGQGTDTQYF. The CDR3 DNA reads TGTGCCACAGGACAGGGAACAGATACGCAGTATTTT.